The clone carrying this TCR beta chain has just one count. This sample is drawn from a study of Ad26.COV2.S vaccination and SARS-CoV-2 variants. Background on the study: In the study, Ad26.COV2.S was injected intramuscularly once, or twice 56 days apart.

CDR3 length: 16 amino acids. Germline CDR1 reads DFQATT; CDR2 reads SNEGSKA (reference sequence). The V and J ends lost 3 bases and 5 bases, in that order; junction bases with no gene match: 12. Treatment: some 20 received Ad26.COV2.S at low or high dose, single or two shots; about 5 received placebo; per-sample allocation not given. Material that was analyzed had been drawn on day 63 after the first vaccine or placebo injection. Generated by immunoSEQ multiplex PCR, the TCRdb table keeps only in-frame clones and is missing some. The sample lists more than 350,000 clones, 90% occurring once. The rearrangement joins TRBV20-1 to TRBJ2-5, with 10 bases identical to TRBD2. This receptor was obtained from a person between 18 and 59 years old who received the Ad26.COV2.S COVID-19 vaccine or a placebo. Specimen: peripheral blood, collected in a trial of Ad26.COV2.S vaccine versus placebo. CDR3 sequence reads: CSASIGLAGEGETQYF. CDR3 nucleotides: TGCAGTGCTAGTATTGGGCTAGCGGGAGAGGGGGAGACCCAGTACTTC.